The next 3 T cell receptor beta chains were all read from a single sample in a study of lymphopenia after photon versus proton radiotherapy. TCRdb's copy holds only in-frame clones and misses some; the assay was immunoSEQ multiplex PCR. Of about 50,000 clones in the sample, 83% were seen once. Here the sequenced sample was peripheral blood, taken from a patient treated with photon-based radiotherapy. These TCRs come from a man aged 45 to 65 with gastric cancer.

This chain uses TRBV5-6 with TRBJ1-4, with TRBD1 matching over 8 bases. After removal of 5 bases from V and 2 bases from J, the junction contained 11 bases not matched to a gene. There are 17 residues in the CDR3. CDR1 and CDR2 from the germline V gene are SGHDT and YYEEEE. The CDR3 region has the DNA TGTGCCAGCAGATTGACAGGGGCCGTTAACACTAATGAAAAACTGTTTTTT. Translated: CASRLTGAVNTNEKLFF.

CDR3 loop: CASSGTSGRAGTQYF. The CDR3 bases are TGTGCCAGCAGTGGAACTAGCGGGAGGGCGGGTACGCAGTATTTT. This rearrangement joins TRBV6-1 to TRBJ2-3, with 13 bases that match TRBD2. With 4 bases clipped from V and 8 bases from J, the junction kept 6 bases outside the gene matches. The CDR3 length is 15 residues. Germline V lookup: CDR1 MNHNS, CDR2 SASEGT.

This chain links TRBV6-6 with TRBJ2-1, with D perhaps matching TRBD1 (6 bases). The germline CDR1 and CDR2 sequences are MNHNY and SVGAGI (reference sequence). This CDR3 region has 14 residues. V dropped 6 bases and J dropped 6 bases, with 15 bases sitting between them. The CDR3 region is CASSDTGTSNEQFF. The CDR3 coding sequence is TGTGCCAGCAGCGATACCGGGACATCCAATGAGCAGTTCTTC.